This section outlines one T cell receptor (beta chain) sequence together with its context. This entry is derived from a study of blood T cell repertoires in COVID-19. Background on the study: Sources were T cells, B-cell-depleted T cells, or PBMCs; the material itself was cDNA or gDNA.

Repertoires were generated with immunoSEQ multiplex PCR, while TCRdb's copy carries only in-frame clones and drops some. The table has 370,000 or so clones, roughly 86% seen once. The source is a human donor with acute or convalescent COVID-19. The donor label of this sample is uncertain. Sequencing input: peripheral blood.

CDR3 sequence (DNA): TGCAGCGTTCAAGGACAGCGCTACGAGCAGTACTTC. Amino acid sequence: CSVQGQRYEQYF. The V gene is TRBV29-1, the J gene TRBJ2-7; tentatively, D is TRBD1 (6 bases). With 5 bases removed from V and 3 bases from J, the gap between germline ends came to 11 bases. Germline V gives CDR1 SQVTM, CDR2 ANQGSEA. This CDR3 is 12 amino acids long.